This is a list of T cell receptor beta chains from one sample in a study of technical replicates of blood from a few donors. This table comes from immunoSEQ multiplex PCR, and its TCRdb copy is limited to in-frame clones, with some not included. This table has under 90,000 clones, about 95% appearing once. Source material: T cells isolated from PBMCs. The origin of the receptors is a human donor in good health. The CDR3 runs from the conserved cysteine through the conserved F or W. A D gene is named only where the DNA matches it firmly.

cdr3_length d_call j_call v_call cdr3_aa cdr3_nt
16 TRBD2 TRBJ2-5 TRBV4-2 CASSQDTSGSVETQYF TGTGCCAGCAGCCAAGATACTAGCGGGAGTGTCGAGACCCAGTACTTC
16 . TRBJ2-5 TRBV15 CATSRLGGGEQETQYF TGTGCCACCAGCAGGTTAGGAGGGGGGGAACAAGAGACCCAGTACTTC
15 TRBD1 TRBJ1-6 TRBV28 CASTRGDRSNSPLHF TGTGCCAGCACCCGGGGGGACAGGTCGAATTCACCCCTCCACTTT
15 . TRBJ1-1 TRBV5-6 CASSLFQEWNTEAFF TGTGCCAGCAGCTTATTCCAGGAATGGAACACTGAAGCTTTCTTT
16 TRBD1 TRBJ2-2 TRBV5-1 CASSLGRGQSTGELFF TGCGCCAGCAGCTTGGGAAGGGGACAGTCCACCGGGGAGCTGTTTTTT
14 TRBD1 TRBJ1-2 TRBV5-1 CASSSGQGARGYTF TGCGCCAGCAGCTCGGGACAGGGGGCGCGGGGCTACACCTTC
17 TRBD2 TRBJ2-2 TRBV7-8 CASSFRLAGVRTGELFF TGTGCCAGCAGCTTCCGACTAGCGGGAGTTAGGACCGGGGAGCTGTTTTTT
14 TRBD2 TRBJ2-3 TRBV7-6 CASSLAGGTDTQYF TGTGCCAGCAGCTTAGCGGGGGGGACAGATACGCAGTATTTT
14 TRBD2 TRBJ2-1 TRBV10-1 CASSELAGYNEQFF TGCGCCAGCAGTGAGCTAGCGGGATACAATGAGCAGTTCTTC
14 TRBD1 TRBJ1-5 TRBV5-1 CASSLTGEDQPQHF TGCGCCAGCAGCCTGACAGGGGAGGATCAGCCCCAGCATTTT